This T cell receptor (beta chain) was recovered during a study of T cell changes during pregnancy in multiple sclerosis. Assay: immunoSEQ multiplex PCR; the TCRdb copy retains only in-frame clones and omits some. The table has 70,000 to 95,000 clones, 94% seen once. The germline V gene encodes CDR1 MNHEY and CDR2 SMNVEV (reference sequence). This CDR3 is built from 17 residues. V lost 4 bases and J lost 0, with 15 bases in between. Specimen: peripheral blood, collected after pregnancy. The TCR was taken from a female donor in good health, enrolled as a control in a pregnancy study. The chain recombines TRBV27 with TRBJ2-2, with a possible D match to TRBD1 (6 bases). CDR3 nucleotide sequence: TGTGCCAGCAGTTCAGGGACGCAGGGGCCGAACACCGGGGAGCTGTTTTTT. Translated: CASSSGTQGPNTGELFF.